The clone carrying this T cell receptor beta chain turned up a few times. V was pared by 3 bases and J by 9 bases, with 12 bases between. The CDR3 loop spans 14 amino acids. The V gene's germline CDR1 is MDHEN and CDR2 SYDVKM. Sequenced by immunoSEQ multiplex PCR; TCRdb stores in-frame clones only, minus some. The sample includes about 480,000 clones, around 88% of them seen just once. Treatment noted: 15 to 20 received Ad26.COV2.S at low or high dose, single or two shots; about 5 received placebo; per-sample allocation not given. Day 63 following the first vaccine or placebo injection was when the samples were taken. This record comes from a study of Ad26.COV2.S vaccination and SARS-CoV-2 variants.

Sequenced material: peripheral blood, taken in a trial of Ad26.COV2.S vaccine versus placebo. The rearrangement uses TRBV28 and TRBJ1-6, with D uncertain. The TCR sequence derives from a person aged 18 to 59 who received the Ad26.COV2.S COVID-19 vaccine or a placebo. DNA of the CDR3: TGTGCCAGCAGTTTCGACTCACGAAGTTCACCCCTCCACTTT. It yields the protein CASSFDSRSSPLHF.